What follows is one TCR beta chain and its context. Its antigen is unknown. No much larger clone is present one base from it, and per-base qualities are unavailable. Receptor libraries were prepared by the immunoSEQ multiplex PCR assay. For the multiplex PCR, a mixture combining 60 forward primers for TCR Vbeta segments and 13 reverse primers for TCR Jbeta segments was used. A multiplex PCR assay on genomic DNA amplified the CDR3 region of rearranged TCR beta genes. Amplified TCR beta libraries were sequenced as 87-base-pair reads on the Illumina HiSeq System. As for how the authors treated the data: In a later analysis, tens of millions of unique TCR beta chains were counted across the 500 to 850 repertoires, and roughly 11 million of these chains were shared by at least two donors. Raw reads were error-corrected and collapsed into unique sequences with a nearest-neighbor algorithm that merged closely related sequences to remove PCR and sequencing errors. To assign V, D and J gene segments, CDR3 sequences were aligned to IMGT reference sequences. For a sequence to be retained, a match of at least six nucleotides was required to both a V gene segment and a J gene segment. Rearrangements were classified as productive when the CDR3 lacked stop codons and remained in frame with V and J, and all other rearrangements were classified as non-productive. CDR3 was defined according to IMGT convention as the region running from the second conserved V-encoded cysteine to the conserved J-encoded phenylalanine. In an earlier analysis of around 640 of the donors, sequences lacking an unambiguous match to a single V gene segment were excluded. In an earlier analysis of approximately 590 of the donors, V segments were called functional above 56.7% productive rearrangements and were called segregating when the between-donor standard deviation exceeded 5%. A statistical classification framework was developed to diagnose cytomegalovirus status using the catalog of TCR beta chain sequences. In a later analysis, V and J genes were assigned by comparing TCR nucleotide sequences against IMGT/GENE-DB human TR gene sequences. In a later analysis, CDR3 sequences and most-parsimonious VDJ recombination scenarios were assigned using the TCRdist pipeline. In a later analysis, each TCR beta chain was defined by its CDR3 amino acid sequence together with its V-gene family, and reads without a unique V-gene family were excluded. A later analysis removed roughly 590 highly shared, low-generation-probability nucleotide sequences to deal with suspected cross-contamination and a sequencing artifact. A later analysis calculated a clonal expansion index for each public chain from normalized within-repertoire ranks of inferred template counts. A later analysis computed generation probabilities with a VDJ recombination model fitted to out-of-frame rearrangements, and checked the results against IGoR. In a later analysis, hypergeometric tests were used to score TCR-TCR, TCR-HLA and TCR-CMV co-occurrence, with a repertoire-size bias correction applied to TCR pairs. False discovery rates were estimated in a later analysis by permuting HLA or CMV assignments 20 times. In a later analysis, co-occurring TCRs were grouped with DBSCAN, and TCRdist sequence similarity was added when clustering was performed within HLA-allele-positive subsets. Co-occurrence clustering excluded repertoires with fewer than 30,000 or more than 120,000 public chains, plus five with anomalous nucleotide sharing. TCRdb mirrors the immuneACCESS table, restricted to in-frame sequences. Some clones are absent from its copies; in checked studies, under half trace to an unresolved V gene, and the reason for the others is unknown. V and J calls and clone size follow that table, whereas D and trimming were derived from the DNA. This sample is represented by roughly 190,000 clones; 84% of them were singletons. About 2.6% of the sample comes from the top ten.

The cohort was made up of roughly 670 healthy bone marrow donors. At the time of sampling, every cohort member was nominally healthy, though immune exposures that went unrecorded were likely present. The donor tested CMV seropositive, placing the donor among the 289 seropositive members of the cohort. A peripheral blood sample was provided by each donor, and peripheral blood mononuclear cells were used for TCR beta sequencing. Genomic DNA was extracted from the blood cell samples with the Qiagen DNeasy Blood Extraction Kit. Trimmed from V: 7 bases; trimmed from J: 4 bases; junction bases lacking a gene match: 7. From the cysteine through the phenylalanine, the CDR3 covers 15 amino acids. The sequence is cut down to CDR3 DNA, 45 bases in frame from base 1. Per the germline V gene, MNHEY is the CDR1 and SVGAGI is the CDR2. The data stem from a study of cytomegalovirus exposure and HLA in healthy donors (dated 2017 in TCRdb). For the study in its entirety: In an earlier analysis of under 750 of the donors, roughly 300 Gb of sequence data and about 110 million unique TCR beta sequences from 150 million to 200 million T cells were reported. An early release covering just under 650 HLA-typed donors comprised roughly 300 gigabases of sequencing data and around 86 million unique TCR sequences. Of the approximately 400 genotyped donors, about 80% fell in the genetic ancestry cluster associated with self-reported Caucasian donors. The study aimed to test whether cataloging public T cell receptors could reveal signatures of past pathogen exposure. The study profiled the T cell repertoires of 500 to 800 subjects by immunosequencing and related them to cytomegalovirus serostatus. Besides the first cohort of roughly 660 subjects, a separate validation cohort made up of 120 or so different subjects was used. High-throughput TCR immunosequencing, statistical association of individual TCRs with disease status, and machine learning were combined to predict cytomegalovirus infection status. To study patterns of TCR occurrence, a later analysis re-analyzed previously published TCR beta repertoires from 666 donors and added high-resolution HLA genotyping. The later analysis used no new phenotypic data to find candidate immune exposures, relying instead on TCR beta sequences and their occurrence across donors. An earlier analysis of 587 of the donors used high-throughput TCR beta sequencing to judge whether each TCR beta V gene segment behaved as functional or pseudogenic. Alongside the repertoire data, information on donor age, sex, ethnicity and CMV serostatus was compiled. Genome-wide SNP genotypes for about 65% of the roughly 670 donors were used in a later genetic analysis, which treated that subset as a discovery cohort. Every discovery cohort repertoire had been produced on one sequencing platform. HLA typing included class I and class II loci at four-digit resolution. Typing coverage differed by locus: A, B, C, DRB1 and DQB1 were typed in roughly 620-630 donors, DQA1 in approximately 520, DPA1 in 600 to 610, and DPB1 in 400 to 490. A handful of DR-DQ haplotypes were handled as single units for association and clustering because linkage in the cohort was strong. Across roughly 420 genotyped donors of the cohort, an average of about 240,000 unique TCR beta nucleotide sequences per donor were sequenced, and approximately 19% of those sequences were non-productive. The research as a whole found: V-gene and J-gene trimming of TCR beta chains was associated with a missense DCLRE1C variant in a later genetic analysis, and the association was replicated in an independent cohort. It was suggested by the authors that the approach could potentially be generalized to other disease states and immunological phenotypes. A later analysis found that HLA-associated TCR beta chains were more clonally expanded and had lower generation probabilities than equally common non-associated chains. CMV serostatus was the only immune exposure information available for the cohort. Only TCR beta chains were sequenced in this cohort, and the absence of alpha or paired-chain data limited detectable features. A further reported finding was that TCR beta sequences accurately predicted the HLA-A and HLA-B alleles for most subjects in the first cohort. When HLA alleles, especially DR and DQ, strongly co-occurred, attributing TCR associations to individual alleles was difficult. Broadly in line with IMGT annotations, most TCR beta V segments showed up in productive rearrangements about 90% or about 30% of the time in an earlier analysis of approximately 600 of the donors. Some IMGT-functional V segments, including TRBV6-2 and TRBV6-3, could not be distinguished by the 87-base-pair reads and were therefore excluded. According to a later analysis, parvovirus B19, influenza, CMV and Epstein-Barr virus appeared linked to several top co-occurrence clusters. Linkage disequilibrium might explain the correlated functional status among segregating V segments, but an unknown experimental factor could not be excluded. Cytomegalovirus status was reported to be diagnosed by the classifier with high specificity and sensitivity in both the original and validation cohorts. In a later analysis, TCR association rates were found to vary across HLA loci, with the most associated TCRs seen for DRB1 alleles and the fewest for HLA-C alleles. A cluster of highly shared sequence variants was judged likely to be a technical artifact of the sequencing pipeline. Sequencing depth was assumed to be roughly uniform across donors in the presence/absence analyses, though that assumption may not hold. HLA typing was unavailable for some donors at each locus, so association tests used only the typed subset. Three of the identified cytomegalovirus-associated TCR beta chains were confirmed in vitro to be specific for cytomegalovirus antigens. In a later analysis, 15,000 to 20,000 TCR beta sequences were associated with specific HLA alleles at a false discovery rate of 0.05. While some public TCRs were present in many individuals, most TCR sequences turned up only very rarely across donors. In the study, 150 to 200 TCR beta chains were listed as associated with cytomegalovirus. Because counts were too low, about 18 rarely observed V segments, including chromosome 9 orphons, were left out of the earlier analysis of approximately 500 of the donors. In a later genetic analysis, fewer N-insertions in productive TCRs were reported among donors in an Asian-associated ancestry cluster than the roughly 640-donor mean. According to a later analysis, most CMV-associated TCR beta chains appeared to be HLA-restricted, and the HLA associations seemed to be driven largely by CMV exposure.

The chain links TRBV6-5 with TRBJ2-5; 12 of the junction bases match TRBD2. Sequencing input: PBMCs. The sequence was collected from a woman aged 45 to 65 in good health and CMV-seropositive. The CDR3 in this case is CASTPSGGAGETQYF. The nucleotides are TGTGCCAGCACCCCTAGCGGGGGGGCGGGAGAGACCCAGTACTTC.